This record covers a single T cell receptor beta chain. Its antigen remains unknown. One base away lies a much larger clone, so this may be a sequencing read error. The data belong to a study of T cell repertoires in cytomegalovirus infection. A single record per CDR3 protein comes from TCRdb applying MiXCR to the reads. This table holds about 400,000 distinct CDR3 sequences, 34% found once. The input for sequencing was cultured PBMCs, taken from culture after CMV antigen stimulation. This TCR came from a human donor in good health (CMV status not recorded). Some clones in this sample may be carry-over from other donors' samples.

In DNA, the CDR3 is TGTGCCAGCAGCTTAGCTGCGACAGGGGCCATGAACAGTGAAGCTTTCTTT. Protein: CASSLAATGAMNSEAFF. The rearrangement links TRBV7-2 to TRBJ1-1; TRBD1 aligns across 8 bases. The CDR3 contains 17 residues. Germline V lookup: CDR1 SGHTA, CDR2 FQGNSA.